The 8 T cell receptor beta chains presented below share a single source sample, sequenced in a study of early T cells in non-severe SARS-CoV-2 infection. Each CDR3 protein gets one entry after TCRdb re-called the 5' RACE reads with MiXCR. The table records 45,000 or so distinct CDR3 sequences, 20% to 25% of them present only once. The sequenced sample was whole blood, obtained at baseline. The receptor source for this set is an adult who was a healthcare worker with PCR-confirmed SARS-CoV-2 infection or an uninfected control (not recorded which).

V usage is TRBV27 and J usage is TRBJ2-7, with 10 bases identical to TRBD1. After removal of 4 bases from V and 1 base from J, the junction contained 4 bases not matched to a gene. Germline CDR1 reads MNHEY; CDR2 reads SMNVEV (reference sequence). This CDR3 has 15 amino acids. CDR3 sequence (DNA): TGTGCCAGCAGTTCCCGGGGACAGGGGTCCTACGAGCAGTACTTC. Translating gives CASSSRGQGSYEQYF.

J is TRBJ1-1 and V is TRBV10-3; D is undetermined. V lost 0 bases to trimming and J lost 0 bases, with 14 bases between them. This CDR3 contains 17 residues. CDR1 ENHRY and CDR2 SYGVKD come from the germline V gene. The CDR3 is CAISESIEAVMNTEAFF. In DNA, the CDR3 is TGTGCCATCAGTGAGTCGATTGAGGCGGTAATGAACACTGAAGCTTTCTTT.

J is TRBJ2-3 and V is TRBV5-1; no clear D. V shed 7 bases and J shed 5 bases, with 14 bases lying between them. Germline assignment: CDR1 SGHRS and CDR2 YFSETQ. CDR3 size: 13 residues. The CDR3: CASRPLGLDTQYF. In DNA form, the CDR3 reads TGCGCCAGCCGCCCTCTAGGGTTAGATACGCAGTATTTT.

This clonotype was counted only a few times. The chain combines TRBV7-9 with TRBJ2-3, with D unresolved. Trimming took 1 base from V and 1 from J, leaving 6 bases between them. This CDR3 has 14 amino acids. The germline CDR1 and CDR2 sequences are SEHNR and FQNEAQ (reference sequence). CDR3 region: CASSLVRRTDTQYF. The CDR3, as DNA: TGTGCCAGCAGCTTAGTACGGCGCACAGATACGCAGTATTTT.

V and J are TRBV10-3 and TRBJ2-7, with 7 positions matching TRBD2. This CDR3 comprises 13 residues. V lost 7 bases, J lost 2 bases, and 5 bases stayed unmatched. The germline V gene encodes CDR1 ENHRY and CDR2 SYGVKD. Written as DNA, the CDR3 is TGTGCCATCACCCGGGGAGGGACCTACGAGCAGTACTTC. This encodes CAITRGGTYEQYF.

By proportion, this clonotype is medium-sized. The gene calls are TRBV4-3 and TRBJ2-7, with 9 bases fitting TRBD2. After removal of 0 bases from V and 3 bases from J, the junction contained 3 bases not matched to a gene. The CDR3 length is 15 residues. CDR1 is LGHNA and CDR2 is YSLEER in the germline V gene. CDR3 sequence (DNA): TGCGCCAGCAGCCAAGATATAGCGGGGGACTACGAGCAGTACTTC. Its translation: CASSQDIAGDYEQYF.

The chain carries TRBV12-3 or TRBV12-4 and TRBJ1-5; D is unresolved. The CDR3 contains 14 residues. V dropped 3 bases and J dropped 1 base, with 7 bases sitting between them. Written as DNA, the CDR3 is TGTGCCAGCAGTTTCATGGACAGCAATCAGCCCCAGCATTTT. It is translated as CASSFMDSNQPQHF.

This clonotype appeared a few times. J is TRBJ2-3 and V is TRBV29-1; D perhaps matches TRBD1 (6 bases). Germline CDR1 SQVTM, CDR2 ANQGSEA. CDR3 length equals 15 residues. The V and J ends lost 2 bases and 3 bases respectively, with 15 bases between them. The CDR3 here is CSVETGRGSTDTQYF. The CDR3 DNA reads TGCAGCGTTGAAACCGGTAGGGGGTCGACAGATACGCAGTATTTT.